One sample yielded the 26 T cell receptor beta chains listed below, sequenced in a study of spatial heterogeneity in lung cancer (dated by TCRdb to about 2019). The protocol used for the library was 5' RACE. Sequencing relied on a NextSeq 500. Using fastp trimming at Q25 and MiXCR clonotype assembly, TCRdb reanalyzed the public sequencing data and kept in-frame beta chains. For every CDR3 protein sequence, its rows merge into one entry that carries the most common genes and DNA. This sample gives around 120,000 distinct CDR3 sequences in total; more than 10% of them show up just once. The top ten clones comprise roughly 17% of the sample. Interpreted using the paper, the time point label stands for: blood at routine non-recurrence follow-up after resection. Without any cell sorting, TCR sequencing was performed on whole RNA extracted either from tumor and nontumor lung tissue or from cryopreserved PBMC samples.

The specimen was PBMCs, collected at follow-up. All receptors come from a male donor with early-stage non-small cell lung cancer.

The V call is TRBV28, the J call TRBJ2-6; D call uncertain. This CDR3 has 15 amino acids. Deletions cut 6 bases from V and 2 bases from J, with 11 bases between. The V gene's germline CDR1 is MDHEN and CDR2 SYDVKM. The CDR3 region has the DNA TGTGCCAGCAGGACACGGCGCCCTGGGGCCAACGTCCTGACTTTC. Amino acid sequence: CASRTRRPGANVLTF.

This clonotype was seen a few times. The rearrangement joins TRBV7-2 to TRBJ2-3; D not resolved. The CDR3 has 12 residues. Germline CDR1 and CDR2: SGHTA and FQGNSA. The ends were cut back, 5 bases at V and 6 bases at J, with 9 bases in the middle. The CDR3 sequence is CASSVQWDTQYF. CDR3 bases: TGTGCCAGCAGCGTCCAGTGGGATACGCAGTATTTT.

This clonotype was detected ten times or more. V gene TRBV20-1 combines with J gene TRBJ2-3; D gene uncertain. This CDR3 contains 11 residues. CDR1 is DFQATT, CDR2 SNEGSKA, per germline (reference sequence). The CDR3 loop is CSLARTDTQYF. CDR3 in DNA: TGCAGCCTGGCTCGCACAGATACGCAGTATTTT.

This clonotype has a handful of counts. The chain joins TRBV4-3 to TRBJ2-3, with TRBD2 identical over 10 bases. The V gene end was trimmed by 4 bases and the J gene end by 1 base; junction bases not matched to a gene: 11. From germline, CDR1 is LGHNA and CDR2 YSLEER. This CDR3 region has 18 residues. In nucleotides, the CDR3 is TGCGCCAGCAGCCCACGGGGGTCTAGCGGGGGTGGCACAGATACGCAGTATTTT. Translating it yields CASSPRGSSGGGTDTQYF.

This clonotype came up many times. The rearrangement uses TRBV20-1 and TRBJ2-1, with TRBD2 matching 7 bases. The CDR3 length is 14 residues. V lost 1 base, J lost 4 bases, and 4 bases stayed unmatched. Germline values: CDR1 DFQATT, CDR2 SNEGSKA (reference sequence). DNA of the CDR3: TGCAGTGCTAGAGTCCAGCGGGGATACAATGAGCAGTTCTTC. Encoded protein: CSARVQRGYNEQFF.

This clonotype was recorded at least ten times. The chain's CDR3 is CSARGGSGGTDTQYF. The CDR3 nucleotides read TGCAGTGCTAGAGGAGGTAGCGGGGGCACAGATACGCAGTATTTT. The J gene is TRBJ2-3, the V gene TRBV20-1, with 8 positions matching TRBD2. The length of the CDR3 is 15 residues. V was pared by 1 base and J by 1 base, with 4 bases of the junction left unmatched. CDR1 is DFQATT and CDR2 is SNEGSKA in the germline V gene (reference sequence).

The V and J genes are TRBV6-6 and TRBJ1-5, with 7 nucleotides matching TRBD1. The CDR3 is made up of 16 amino acids. In germline, CDR1 is MNHNY, CDR2 SVGAGI (reference sequence). The junction had 8 bases not matched to a gene; V was cut back by 5 bases and J by 1 base. CDR3 sequence reads: CASSGTGAESNQPQHF. The CDR3, as DNA: TGTGCCAGCAGTGGTACAGGGGCGGAAAGCAATCAGCCCCAGCATTTT.

Points on this clonotype: Since a much larger clone is just one base distant, this may be a read error. The rearrangement uses TRBV4-1 and TRBJ1-5; unclear D gene. Germline CDR1 is MGHRA and CDR2 is YSYEKL. The CDR3 is made up of 14 amino acids. The CDR3 region is CASSQLYSSQPQHF. CDR3 in DNA: TGCGCCAGCAGCCAGCTCTATAGCAGTCAGCCCCAGCATTTT.

The chain combines TRBV20-1 with TRBJ2-7; D unclear. The CDR3 loop spans 15 amino acids. CDR1 is DFQATT and CDR2 is SNEGSKA in the germline V gene (reference sequence). The ends were cut back, 5 bases at V and 3 bases at J, with 20 bases in the middle. CDR3 DNA sequence: TGCAGTGCTCAGAAGGGATTCAGGAATAGCTACGAGCAGTACTTC. Translated, it gives CSAQKGFRNSYEQYF.

The table lists this clonotype with a few counts. This chain uses TRBV6-2 or TRBV6-3 with TRBJ1-5, with D unresolved. Between the trimmed V and J ends, which lost 6 bases and 6 bases, there was a span of 9 bases. The CDR3 has 12 residues. CDR1 and CDR2 from the germline V gene are MNHEY and SVGEGT. The DNA for the CDR3 is TGTGCCAGCAGCAGGAGTAGTCAGCCCCAGCATTTT. Protein: CASSRSSQPQHF.

This clonotype was seen more than once but under ten times. This sequence joins TRBV7-9 and TRBJ2-7, with D possibly being TRBD1 (6 bases). Germline V gene lookup returns CDR1 SEHNR and CDR2 FQNEAQ (reference sequence). This CDR3 contains 12 residues. Between the trimmed V and J ends, which lost 5 bases and 6 bases, there was a span of 11 bases. CDR3 residues: CASSTGQREQYF. For the CDR3, the DNA is TGTGCCAGCAGCACGGGACAACGCGAGCAGTACTTC.

This clonotype was counted only a few times. The chain couples TRBV29-1 to TRBJ1-1; 7 bases are shared with TRBD1. V lost 3 bases to trimming and J lost 1 base; unmatched junction nucleotides: 5. The CDR3 extends over 14 amino acids. Germline V gives CDR1 SQVTM, CDR2 ANQGSEA. Written as DNA, the CDR3 is TGCAGCGTTGACCAGGGGGTATCGAACACTGAAGCTTTCTTT. Translation gives CSVDQGVSNTEAFF.

This clonotype was detected only a few times. The V gene is TRBV7-3, the J gene TRBJ1-1, with a weak D call TRBD1 (5 bases). The CDR3 has 13 residues. Trimming pared 5 bases from V and 7 bases from J, leaving 14 bases between. The germline V gene encodes CDR1 SGHTA and CDR2 FQGTGA. The CDR3 loop is CASSPNGQGEAFF. CDR3 bases: TGTGCCAGCAGCCCGAACGGGCAGGGTGAAGCTTTCTTT.

V gene TRBV6-5 combines with J gene TRBJ1-2; 7 nucleotides line up with TRBD1. V trimming: 6 bases; J trimming: 0 bases; junction bases outside the gene matches: 7. The CDR3 is 15 residues long. Germline CDR1 is MNHEY and CDR2 is SVGAGI. The CDR3 spells CASSRDRAANYGYTF. The CDR3 DNA sequence: TGTGCCAGCAGCCGAGACAGGGCTGCTAACTATGGCTACACCTTC.

The CDR3 DNA sequence: TGTGCCACCAGTGATTCCGATATGGGACAGATCTATGGCTACACCTTC. This sequence encodes CATSDSDMGQIYGYTF. V usage is TRBV24-1 and J usage is TRBJ1-2; 7 nucleotides agree with TRBD1. The germline CDR1 and CDR2 sequences are KGHDR and SFDVKD. V was pared by 2 bases and J by 4 bases, with 9 bases of the junction left unmatched. CDR3 length equals 16 residues.

This clonotype was observed a handful of times. The V and J genes are TRBV7-8 and TRBJ1-5; 10 bases are a match to TRBD1. Germline V lookup: CDR1 SGHVS, CDR2 FQNEAQ. After removal of 6 bases from V and 4 bases from J, the junction contained 6 bases not matched to a gene. This CDR3 comprises 15 residues. The CDR3 region is CASRLTGGRNQPQHF. The CDR3, as DNA: TGTGCCAGCAGACTGACAGGGGGCCGTAATCAGCCCCAGCATTTT.

In this sample, this clonotype turned up many times. The gene calls are TRBV20-1 and TRBJ2-7; 9 bases agree with TRBD2. The CDR3 totals 16 residues. The V and J ends lost 5 bases and 3 bases, in that order; junction bases with no gene match: 14. Germline CDR1 DFQATT, CDR2 SNEGSKA (reference sequence). This CDR3 is CSAPFKTSGPVYEQYF. CDR3 in DNA: TGCAGTGCTCCTTTTAAGACTAGCGGTCCTGTCTACGAGCAGTACTTC.

The chain uses TRBV15 and TRBJ1-4; D possibly corresponds to TRBD1 (6 bases). This CDR3 has 15 amino acids. Germline values: CDR1 LNHNV, CDR2 YYDKDF (reference sequence). The V end was cut by 0 bases, the J end by 4 bases, with 9 bases between. The CDR3 nucleotides read TGTGCCACCAGCAGAGATCAGGGGATTAATGAAAAACTGTTTTTT. It codes for CATSRDQGINEKLFF.

V and J are TRBV2 and TRBJ2-7; no reliable D call. CDR1 and CDR2 (germline): SNHLY, FYNNEI. The CDR3 length is 15 residues. Trimming took 1 base from V and 7 from J, leaving 17 bases between them. The CDR3 region is CASSEGAVLPGEQYF. CDR3 sequence (DNA): TGTGCCAGCAGTGAAGGGGCGGTCCTCCCTGGGGAGCAGTACTTC.

In this sample, this clonotype turned up many times. V and J are TRBV28 and TRBJ1-5; no reliable D call. Germline lookup yields CDR1 MDHEN and CDR2 SYDVKM. Trimming shortened V by 5 bases and J by 0 bases, and 14 bases separated the two germline ends. There are 16 residues in the CDR3. CDR3 coding DNA: TGTGCCAGCAGTCCTTGGACGGAGTATAGCAATCAGCCCCAGCATTTT. Residues: CASSPWTEYSNQPQHF.

The V and J genes are TRBV7-8 and TRBJ2-7, with D uncertain. This CDR3 region has 14 residues. With 3 bases removed from V and 0 bases from J, the gap between germline ends came to 9 bases. CDR1 is SGHVS and CDR2 is FQNEAQ in the germline V gene. The CDR3 loop is CASSFTRNSYEQYF. The CDR3 coding sequence is TGTGCCAGCAGCTTTACCCGGAACTCCTACGAGCAGTACTTC. Complete variable domain (other parts from reference TRBV7-8 and TRBJ2-7): GAGVSQSPRYKVAKRGQDVALRCDPISGHVSLFWYQQALGQGPEFLTYFQNEAQLDKSGLPSDRFFAERPEGSVSTLKIQRTQQEDSAVYLCASSFTRNSYEQYFGPGTRLTVT.

This chain joins TRBV7-2 and TRBJ2-4; a weak D match, TRBD1 (5 bases). This CDR3 is 15 amino acids long. Looked up from germline, CDR1 is SGHTA and CDR2 is FQGNSA. Trimming pared 0 bases from V and 1 base from J, leaving 7 bases between. CDR3 region: CASSLAGPAKNIQYF. DNA of the CDR3: TGTGCCAGCAGCTTAGCGGGGCCGGCCAAAAACATTCAGTACTTC.

The chain links TRBV11-2 to TRBJ2-7; 8 bases agree with TRBD1. The length of the CDR3 is 14 residues. CDR1 and CDR2 from the germline V gene are SGHAT and FQNNGV. Unmatched junction bases numbered 8, after V lost 4 bases and J lost 6 bases. The CDR3 loop is CASSSPRTGSEQYF. The CDR3 DNA reads as TGTGCCAGCAGCTCCCCCCGGACAGGGTCCGAGCAGTACTTC. The full variable domain, its missing parts supplied by reference TRBV11-2 and TRBJ2-7, is EAGVAQSPRYKIIEKRQSVAFWCNPISGHATLYWYQQILGQGPKLLIQFQNNGVVDDSQLPKDRFSAERLKGVDSTLKIQPAKLEDSAVYLCASSSPRTGSEQYFGPGTRLTVT.

In its sample, this clonotype was seen many times. The chain carries TRBV9 and TRBJ2-6; 7 positions match TRBD1. The CDR3 loop spans 16 amino acids. The V gene's germline CDR1 is SGDLS and CDR2 YYNGEE. V lost 4 bases, J lost 0 bases, and 4 bases stayed unmatched. The CDR3 DNA sequence: TGTGCCAGCAGCTCGGACAGGTCCTCTGGGGCCAACGTCCTGACTTTC. Residues: CASSSDRSSGANVLTF.

This clonotype showed up just a few times. CDR3 amino acids: CASSPRDRGRGRTEAFF. The CDR3, as DNA: TGTGCCAGCAGCCCCCGGGACAGGGGGAGAGGAAGAACTGAAGCTTTCTTT. The chain has TRBV7-9 and TRBJ1-1; 11 nucleotides match TRBD1. Germline V CDR1 and CDR2: SEHNR, FQNEAQ (reference sequence). V shed 5 bases and J 5 bases; nucleotides not matched to a gene: 13. CDR3 length: 17 amino acids.

This clonotype has a handful of counts. V usage is TRBV29-1 and J usage is TRBJ1-1, with D possibly being TRBD1 (5 bases). Looked up from germline, CDR1 is SQVTM and CDR2 is ANQGSEA. Trimming took 4 bases from V and 5 from J, leaving 11 bases between them. The CDR3 has 12 residues. Here the CDR3 reads CSVVWGGTEAFF. The CDR3 DNA is TGCAGCGTTGTCTGGGGCGGGACTGAAGCTTTCTTT.